The rows below give T cell receptor beta chains drawn from one sample of a study of shared clonotypes between healthy human individuals. Libraries were prepared by immunoSEQ multiplex PCR; TCRdb keeps only in-frame clonotypes and omits some of them. Of about 1,800,000 clones in the sample, over 85% were seen once. Sequencing used naive CD8+ T cells sorted from blood. These TCRs come from a man younger than 30 in good health. The CDR3 runs from the conserved cysteine through the conserved F or W. Fields, in order: clone size, J gene, V gene, D gene, CDR3 DNA, CDR3 protein. D genes are given only for firm matches. The size entry is marked missing in some rows and otherwise reads once, few, many or a size class.

>once|TRBJ2-1|TRBV9|-
TGTGCCACGGGCCCAGGCGGTTCCTACAATGAGCAGTTCTTC
CATGPGGSYNEQFF
>-|TRBJ1-5|TRBV27|-
TGTGCCAGCCACATTACTAGGTTTAGCGATCAGCCCCAGCATTTT
CASHITRFSDQPQHF
>once|TRBJ2-7|TRBV30|-
TGTGCCTGGGGTACTAGCCACGAGCAGTACTTC
CAWGTSHEQYF
>-|TRBJ2-7|TRBV6-6|TRBD1
TGTGCCAGCAGTCTCCGGGACAGGGGTACCTACGAGCAGTACTTC
CASSLRDRGTYEQYF
>-|TRBJ2-3|TRBV6-1|-
TGTGCCAGCAGTGAAGCGTGGGCAGGGAGCACAGATACGCAGTATTTT
CASSEAWAGSTDTQYF
>-|TRBJ2-1|TRBV19|-
TGTGCCAGTAGTAAAACGGGGACTTCCTACAATGAGCAGTTCTTC
CASSKTGTSYNEQFF
>-|TRBJ1-6|TRBV28|TRBD1
TGTGCCAGCAGTCTTGCTCCGGGACAGGGGACTAATTCACCCCTCCACTTT
CASSLAPGQGTNSPLHF
>-|TRBJ1-2|TRBV19|-
TGTGCCAGTAGTCGCCCTCCCCAGGGAGACTATGGCTACACCTTC
CASSRPPQGDYGYTF
>-|TRBJ2-7|TRBV7-6|TRBD2
TGTGCCAGCAGCTTAGTAGCGGGAGGGCAAGACGAGCAGTACTTC
CASSLVAGGQDEQYF
>-|TRBJ2-7|TRBV30|TRBD2
TGTGCCTGGCGAACACCGGGACTAGCGGGGTACGAGCAGTACTTC
CAWRTPGLAGYEQYF
>-|TRBJ2-1|TRBV5-6|TRBD2
TGTGCCAGCAGTTCGGTGGGGGCGGGGACTAGGTCTGATGAGCAGTTCTTC
CASSSVGAGTRSDEQFF
>-|TRBJ1-1|TRBV11-2|-
TGTGCCAGCAGGGAAAGTCAGGGGTACACTGAAGCTTTCTTT
CASRESQGYTEAFF
>-|TRBJ2-7|TRBV5-4|TRBD1
TGTGCCAGCAGCTTGATCTTGGACAGGGGAGGCGAGCAGTACTTC
CASSLILDRGGEQYF
>-|TRBJ2-5|TRBV7-6|-
TGTGCCAGCAGCTTGGACAGGGAGGGGAAACAAGAGACCCAGTACTTC
CASSLDREGKQETQYF
>-|TRBJ1-1|TRBV18|TRBD1
TGTGCCAGCTCACCCACAGGGGAGAACACTGAAGCTTTCTTT
CASSPTGENTEAFF
>-|TRBJ2-3|TRBV21-1|-
TGTGCCAGCAGCCCCCTCCGGGGGCCGAAAACAGATACGCAGTATTTT
CASSPLRGPKTDTQYF
>-|TRBJ2-7|TRBV2|-
TGTGCCAGCAGTGAAATCCGGGGGGACACTACCTACGAGCAGTACTTC
CASSEIRGDTTYEQYF
>-|TRBJ2-2|TRBV7-9|-
TGTGCCAGCAGCTCTTTAGGGACCGGGCCCCTAAAGGACACCGGGGAGCTGTTTTTT
CASSSLGTGPLKDTGELFF
>-|TRBJ2-1|TRBV15|TRBD2
TGTGCCACCAGCAGAGGGACAGGACTAGCGGGGATTGAGCAGTTCTTC
CATSRGTGLAGIEQFF
>once|TRBJ2-7|TRBV27|-
TGTGCCAGCAGTTTCTCTGGGAACACCTACGAGCAGTACTTC
CASSFSGNTYEQYF
>-|TRBJ2-2|TRBV4-1|TRBD2
TGCGCCAGCAGCCAAGATCCCAGGACTAGCCTCACCGGGGAGCTGTTTTTT
CASSQDPRTSLTGELFF
>-|TRBJ2-7|TRBV5-6|-
TGTGCCAGCAGCTTGGAACTATTGGCGGGGGAGCAGTACTTC
CASSLELLAGEQYF
>-|TRBJ1-4|TRBV6-5|-
TGTGCCAGCAGTTACTCGAGCGGGACTAATGAAAAACTGTTTTTT
CASSYSSGTNEKLFF
>-|TRBJ2-7|TRBV5-1|-
TGCGCCAGCAGCTTGGAGGACACCTCCTATACCTACGAGCAGTACTTC
CASSLEDTSYTYEQYF
>-|TRBJ2-1|TRBV7-2|TRBD2
TGTGCCAGCAGCTACGGACTAGCAAACTACAATGAGCAGTTCTTC
CASSYGLANYNEQFF
>-|TRBJ2-6|TRBV5-4|-
TGTGCCAGCAGCTTGTTAACATTGACGGGTGGGGCCAACGTCCTGACTTTC
CASSLLTLTGGANVLTF
>-|TRBJ2-7|TRBV7-9|TRBD1
TGTGCCAGCAGCCATGCGGGACAGGGCGGCTACGAGCAGTACTTC
CASSHAGQGGYEQYF
>-|TRBJ1-1|TRBV5-5|-
TGTGCCAGCAGCCTCGGAGTGAACACTGAAGCTTTCTTT
CASSLGVNTEAFF
>-|TRBJ1-2|TRBV5-4|-
TGTGCCAGCAGCGGGGTAACAGGGTTATATTATGGCTACACCTTC
CASSGVTGLYYGYTF
>-|TRBJ1-1|TRBV9|-
TGTGCCAGCAGCGTAGGGGGACGGGGGACTGAAGCTTTCTTT
CASSVGGRGTEAFF
>-|TRBJ2-1|TRBV5-1|-
TGCGCCAGCAGCTTGGCCCCAACCGGCTCCTACAATGAGCAGTTCTTC
CASSLAPTGSYNEQFF
>-|TRBJ2-3|TRBV27|TRBD1
TGTGCCAGCACGGACAGGGCCTACACAGATACGCAGTATTTT
CASTDRAYTDTQYF
>-|TRBJ2-1|TRBV5-1|-
TGCGCCAGCAGCTTGTCAAGCGGGCTCTACAATGAGCAGTTCTTC
CASSLSSGLYNEQFF
>-|TRBJ2-1|TRBV4-3|TRBD1
TGCGCCAGCAGCCTAATCCGGGACAGGGGGTTCGATGAGCAGTTCTTC
CASSLIRDRGFDEQFF
>-|TRBJ1-3|TRBV13|-
TGTGCCAGCAGCTTCGCGGGGGAAGACGGAAACACCATATATTTT
CASSFAGEDGNTIYF
>-|TRBJ2-7|TRBV11-2|-
TGTGCCAGCAGCTCGACCCCGCCCTACGAGCAGTACTTC
CASSSTPPYEQYF
>-|TRBJ1-5|TRBV28|TRBD1
TGTGCCAGCAGTGACGGGACAGTCGGCAATCAGCCCCAGCATTTT
CASSDGTVGNQPQHF
>-|TRBJ2-1|TRBV7-9|TRBD2
TGTGCCAGCAGCCCCCAGACTAGCGGGCTGACCTCCTACAATGAGCAGTTCTTC
CASSPQTSGLTSYNEQFF
>-|TRBJ2-7|TRBV5-5|-
TGTGCCAGCAGCTTGGAGGTGGGATCCTACGAGCAGTACTTC
CASSLEVGSYEQYF
>once|TRBJ2-7|TRBV2|TRBD2
TGTGCCAGAGCCGGGACTAGCGGGAGTTCGTCCTACGAGCAGTACTTC
CARAGTSGSSSYEQYF
>-|TRBJ1-1|TRBV10-2|-
TGCGCCAGCCAATCAGGGGATACTGAAGCTTTCTTT
CASQSGDTEAFF
>once|TRBJ2-5|TRBV4-2|TRBD2
TGTGCCAGCAGCCTCGGACTAGCAGGAGAGACCCAGTACTTC
CASSLGLAGETQYF
>-|TRBJ2-2|TRBV4-1|TRBD1
TGCGCCAGCAGCCACCTGACAGGGAGCGGGGAGCTGTTTTTT
CASSHLTGSGELFF
>-|TRBJ2-7|TRBV27|-
TGTGCCAGCAGTTTGTCCCGCCCAGCAAACTACGAGCAGTACTTC
CASSLSRPANYEQYF
>few|TRBJ1-5|TRBV28|-
TGTGCCAGCAGTCTGCAGGGGAACAATCAGCCCCAGCATTTT
CASSLQGNNQPQHF
>-|TRBJ2-7|TRBV5-1|TRBD2
TGCGCCAGCAGCCAAGCGGGAGGGTCGGGAGAGCAGTACTTC
CASSQAGGSGEQYF